The 18 T cell receptor beta chains below come from one sample, sequenced in a study of blood T cell repertoires in COVID-19. The assay was immunoSEQ multiplex PCR, and TCRdb's table has in-frame clones only and misses some. The sample shows around 41,000 clones, 83% of them seen only once. The sample was peripheral blood. The receptor set was obtained from a woman at least 80 years old with active or convalescent COVID-19.

The chain uses TRBV27 and TRBJ1-5; TRBD1 agrees at 8 bases. Germline CDR1 and CDR2: MNHEY and SMNVEV (reference sequence). The V gene end was trimmed by 6 bases and the J gene end by 7 bases; junction bases not matched to a gene: 11. The CDR3 spans 15 residues. The CDR3 region has the DNA TGTGCCAGCAGGCCAATGCCAGGGGGCACCCAGCCCCAGCATTTT. As protein: CASRPMPGGTQPQHF.

This chain joins TRBV6-5 and TRBJ1-6; 9 nucleotides agree with TRBD1. The germline CDR1 and CDR2 sequences are MNHEY and SVGAGI. J gave up 12 bases and V 7 bases, and 10 bases lay outside the gene matches. CDR3 size: 14 residues. The DNA for the CDR3 is TGTGCCAGCAACCACCCGGGACAGGGTGAACCCCTCCACTTT. Translated: CASNHPGQGEPLHF.

This chain connects TRBV7-8 to TRBJ1-2, with a tentative D call TRBD1 (6 bases). The CDR3 sequence is 17 residues long. Germline-derived CDR1 and CDR2 are SGHVS and FQNEAQ. Trimming removed 5 bases from V and 3 bases from J, with 22 bases in between. In DNA form, the CDR3 reads TGTGCCAGCAGCCCTAGATCCGGGACACCTGGGGACTATGGCTACACCTTC. It specifies CASSPRSGTPGDYGYTF.

The genes are TRBV5-1 and TRBJ1-2; possible D gene TRBD1, 5 bases. CDR3 size: 14 residues. The germline gives CDR1 SGHRS, CDR2 YFSETQ. Between the trimmed V and J ends, which lost 4 bases and 4 bases, there was a span of 14 bases. The CDR3 nucleotides are TGCGCCAGCAGCGGCTCGACAGAACTCTATGGCTACACCTTC. Its translation: CASSGSTELYGYTF. The complete variable domain, with remaining parts taken from reference TRBV5-1 and TRBJ1-2, reads KAGVTQTPRYLIKTRGQQVTLSCSPISGHRSVSWYQQTPGQGLQFLFEYFSETQRNKGNFPGRFSGRQFSNSRSEMNVSTLELGDSALYLCASSGSTELYGYTFGSGTRLTVV.

The chain combines TRBV9 with TRBJ1-6; D remains unclear. Trimming cost V 0 bases and J 8 bases, with 12 bases left between them. Germline CDR1 is SGDLS and CDR2 is YYNGEE. There are 15 residues in the CDR3. The CDR3 nucleotides read TGTGCCAGCAGCGTAGATCAGGACTCATATTCACCCCTCCACTTT. Its protein product is CASSVDQDSYSPLHF.

CDR3 sequence reads: CASSQDLPGTITNEKLFF. CDR3 coding DNA: TGCGCCAGCAGCCAAGATCTTCCGGGTACAATAACTAATGAAAAACTGTTTTTT. The V gene is TRBV4-3, the J gene TRBJ1-4, with D unclear. Trimming left V 0 bases short and J 1 base short, with 15 bases between. This CDR3 comprises 18 residues. CDR1 LGHNA and CDR2 YSLEER come from the germline V gene.

The V call is TRBV27, the J call TRBJ1-6; 9 bases match TRBD1. The CDR3 is 16 residues long. J gave up 9 bases and V 5 bases, and 11 bases lay outside the gene matches. Germline V CDR1 and CDR2: MNHEY, SMNVEV (reference sequence). CDR3 in amino acids: CASSPNTGGGSSPLHF. The CDR3 DNA reads as TGTGCCAGCAGTCCGAACACAGGGGGCGGTAGTTCACCCCTCCACTTT.

The V gene is TRBV10-3, the J gene TRBJ1-2; D remains unclear. V gave up 2 bases and J gave up 7 bases, with 11 bases separating them. The CDR3 loop spans 13 amino acids. Germline CDR1 ENHRY, CDR2 SYGVKD. The CDR3 DNA sequence: TGTGCCATCAGTGAGGCTCTCTGGAGTGGCTACACCTTC. This encodes CAISEALWSGYTF.

This clone was seen just once. The rearrangement links TRBV7-2 to TRBJ1-1; TRBD1 matches 9 bases. Germline V gene lookup returns CDR1 SGHTA and CDR2 FQGNSA. The CDR3 contains 15 residues. The V segment lost 0 bases and the J segment 4 bases; nucleotides outside the gene matches: 3. In nucleotides, the CDR3 is TGTGCCAGCAGCTTAGCGACAGGGGGACTCACTGAAGCTTTCTTT. It yields the protein CASSLATGGLTEAFF.

This rearrangement joins TRBV7-9 to TRBJ1-1, with D unresolved. The CDR3 sequence is 14 residues long. V dropped 0 bases and J dropped 5 bases, with 10 bases sitting between them. Germline V lookup: CDR1 SEHNR, CDR2 FQNEAQ (reference sequence). CDR3 loop: CASSLAGVRTEAFF. CDR3 coding DNA: TGTGCCAGCAGCTTAGCCGGGGTGAGGACTGAAGCTTTCTTT.

The chain links TRBV30 to TRBJ2-1; D not certain. V was pared by 4 bases and J by 0 bases, with 7 bases between. CDR3 length equals 13 residues. CDR1 and CDR2 (germline): GTSNPN, SVGIG (reference sequence). CDR3 protein: CAWNRASYNEQFF. DNA for the CDR3: TGTGCCTGGAACCGCGCCTCCTACAATGAGCAGTTCTTC.

The rearrangement uses TRBV5-1 and TRBJ1-2, with 7 positions matching TRBD1. There are 13 residues in the CDR3. Germline V gene sequence: CDR1 SGHRS, CDR2 YFSETQ. V shed 0 bases, J shed 10 bases, and the junction held 6 bases outside the gene matches. This CDR3 is CASSLAVTGTYTF. Here the CDR3 DNA reads TGCGCCAGCAGCTTGGCCGTGACAGGGACCTACACCTTC.

This clone was counted only a few times. V is TRBV6-5 and J is TRBJ1-3; D remains unclear. The CDR3 runs to 14 residues. Germline values: CDR1 MNHEY, CDR2 SVGAGI. The germline V and J ends were trimmed by 4 bases and 3 bases, with 10 bases remaining between them. CDR3: CASSLRLLGNTIYF. CDR3 nucleotide sequence: TGTGCCAGCAGTTTGCGGCTTCTTGGAAACACCATATATTTT.

A note on this clone: A read error may produce the germline difference seen at one junction end. V usage is TRBV24-1 and J usage is TRBJ2-3; TRBD1 matches at 8 bases. Germline V gene data show CDR1 as KGHDR and CDR2 as SFDVKD. This CDR3 comprises 12 residues. The chain's CDR3 is CATSDIRDRWNF. The CDR3 nucleotides are TGTGCCACCAGTGACATCCGGGACAGGTGGAATTTT.

The chain links TRBV21-1 to TRBJ1-5. TRBV21-1 represents a pseudogene. This CDR3 contains 14 residues. The CDR3 spells CASSNSRGNQPQHF. The CDR3 coding sequence is TGTGCCAGCAGCAATTCACGGGGGAATCAGCCCCAGCATTTT.

The chain recombines TRBV4-1 with TRBJ2-2; TRBD2 agrees at 11 bases. Germline values: CDR1 MGHRA, CDR2 YSYEKL. The CDR3 spans 17 residues. With V trimmed by 1 base and J by 6 bases, 7 bases remained unmatched. The CDR3 region has the DNA TGCGCCAGCAGCCAAGTAGAATTAGCGGGAGGGTCCGGGGAGCTGTTTTTT. Protein product: CASSQVELAGGSGELFF.

The V gene is TRBV12-5, the J gene TRBJ1-1; weak D call: TRBD1 (5 bases). The germline gives CDR1 LGHNT, CDR2 FRNRAP. The CDR3 spans 15 residues. The V end was cut by 3 bases, the J end by 1 base, with 12 bases between. The CDR3 sequence: CASGFRRGSNTEAFF. The CDR3 DNA follows: TGTGCTAGTGGTTTTCGGAGGGGCTCGAACACTGAAGCTTTCTTT.

The chain is built from TRBV16 and TRBJ1-5; a possible D gene is TRBD1 (5 bases). The CDR3 sequence is 13 residues long. With 4 bases removed from V and 7 bases from J, the gap between germline ends came to 11 bases. CDR1 KGHSY and CDR2 FQNENV come from the germline V gene. The CDR3 spells CASSLPGNQPQHF. The CDR3 nucleotides are TGTGCCAGCAGCCTCCCAGGGAACCAGCCCCAGCATTTT.